These 6 T cell receptor beta chains came from one sample sequenced in a study of blood T cell repertoires in COVID-19. TCRdb's copy holds only in-frame clones and misses some; the assay was immunoSEQ multiplex PCR. The table lists approximately 76,000 clones, 80% to 90% of them singletons. Source material: peripheral blood. These receptors came from a human donor in a cohort sampled during active COVID-19.

The chain is built from TRBV18 and TRBJ2-3; 7 positions match TRBD2. The CDR3 consists of 13 residues. Germline V gene data show CDR1 as KGHSH and CDR2 as LQKENI. Losses at the gene ends were 4 bases for V and 9 bases for J; bases not matched to a gene: 7. In DNA, the CDR3 is TGTGCCAGCTCACTATCGGGAGGAGAAACGCAGTATTTT. Protein sequence: CASSLSGGETQYF.

The V call is TRBV9, the J call TRBJ1-4; the D is unclear. Trimming removed 2 bases at V and 4 bases at J, with 12 bases between. This CDR3 is 15 amino acids long. Per the germline V gene, CDR1 is SGDLS and CDR2 is YYNGEE. In DNA form, the CDR3 reads TGTGCCAGCAGCGTTCTTGCAGGACTTAATGAAAAACTGTTTTTT. It yields the protein CASSVLAGLNEKLFF.

The chain recombines TRBV9 with TRBJ1-1; 8 nucleotides agree with TRBD1. Germline V lookup: CDR1 SGDLS, CDR2 YYNGEE. J gave up 5 bases and V 0 bases, and 9 bases lay outside the gene matches. The CDR3 length is 16 residues. CDR3 bases: TGTGCCAGCAGCGTAGTGTCAGGGGGCGTTGGGACTGAAGCTTTCTTT. Protein sequence: CASSVVSGGVGTEAFF.

V and J are TRBV19 and TRBJ2-7; D may be TRBD1 (7 bases). The CDR3 is made up of 14 amino acids. The germline V and J ends were trimmed by 4 bases and 4 bases, with 14 bases remaining between them. Looked up from germline, CDR1 is LNHDA and CDR2 is SQIVND (reference sequence). CDR3 region: CASSSGTVDYEQYF. The CDR3 nucleotides read TGTGCCAGTAGTAGCGGGACAGTCGATTACGAGCAGTACTTC.

The chain joins TRBV6-5 to TRBJ2-7, with 9 nucleotides matching TRBD1. The germline gives CDR1 MNHEY, CDR2 SVGAGI. J was trimmed by 3 bases and V by 7 bases; bases with no gene match: 10. This CDR3 region has 15 residues. CDR3 bases: TGTGCCAGCAACCCGGGACAGGGTTCTGTCTACGAGCAGTACTTC. Protein: CASNPGQGSVYEQYF.

This chain connects TRBV15 to TRBJ2-1; D unresolved. The CDR3 has 17 residues. Germline V gene data show CDR1 as LNHNV and CDR2 as YYDKDF (reference sequence). Trimming pared 1 base from V and 1 base from J, leaving 14 bases between. This CDR3 is CATSRASVLGSYNEQFF. In DNA, the CDR3 is TGTGCCACCAGCAGAGCGAGCGTCCTGGGTTCCTACAATGAGCAGTTCTTC. The variable domain in full, completed from reference TRBV15 and TRBJ2-1, reads DAMVIQNPRYQVTQFGKPVTLSCSQTLNHNVMYWYQQKSSQAPKLLFHYYDKDFNNEADTPDNFQSRRPNTSFCFLDIRSPGLGDTAMYLCATSRASVLGSYNEQFFGPGTRLTVL.